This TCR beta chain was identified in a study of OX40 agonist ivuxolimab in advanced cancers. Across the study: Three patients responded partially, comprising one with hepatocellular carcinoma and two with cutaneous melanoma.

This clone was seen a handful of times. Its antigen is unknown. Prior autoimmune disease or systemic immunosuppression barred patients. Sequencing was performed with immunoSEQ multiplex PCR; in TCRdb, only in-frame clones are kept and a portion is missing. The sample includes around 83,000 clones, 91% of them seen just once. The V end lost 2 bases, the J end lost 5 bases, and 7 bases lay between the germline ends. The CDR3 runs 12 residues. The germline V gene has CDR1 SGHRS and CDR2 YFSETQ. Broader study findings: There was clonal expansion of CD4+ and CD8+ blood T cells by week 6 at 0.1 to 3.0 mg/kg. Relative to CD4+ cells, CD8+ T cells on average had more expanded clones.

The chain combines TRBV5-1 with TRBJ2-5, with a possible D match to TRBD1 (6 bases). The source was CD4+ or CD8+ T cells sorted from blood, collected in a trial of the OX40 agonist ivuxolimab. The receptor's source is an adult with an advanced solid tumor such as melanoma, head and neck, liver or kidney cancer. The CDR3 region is CASSFQGETQYF. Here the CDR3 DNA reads TGCGCCAGCAGCTTTCAGGGGGAGACCCAGTACTTC. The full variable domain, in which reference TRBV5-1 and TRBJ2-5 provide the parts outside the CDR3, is KAGVTQTPRYLIKTRGQQVTLSCSPISGHRSVSWYQQTPGQGLQFLFEYFSETQRNKGNFPGRFSGRQFSNSRSEMNVSTLELGDSALYLCASSFQGETQYFGPGTRLLVL.